Following are 25 T cell receptor beta chains from one sample sequenced in a study of shared clonotypes between healthy human individuals. Libraries were prepared by immunoSEQ multiplex PCR; TCRdb keeps only in-frame clonotypes and omits some of them. This sample has about 2.5 million clones, with just under 95% found just once. Material for sequencing was naive CD4+ T cells from PBMCs. The sample's subset: CD45RA+ positively selected. All receptors come from a man aged 18 to 30 in good health. Some clones in this sample may be carry-over from other donors' samples.

Written as DNA, the CDR3 is TGTGCCAGCAGCTGGGGAGGTAGCGAGCAGTACTTC. Translation gives CASSWGGSEQYF. The rearrangement joins TRBV7-9 to TRBJ2-7, with D possibly being TRBD2 (6 bases). Trimming left V 4 bases short and J 6 bases short, with 10 bases between. Germline CDR1 reads SEHNR; CDR2 reads FQNEAQ (reference sequence). There are 12 residues in the CDR3.

The chain uses TRBV19 and TRBJ1-1, with no clear D. V shed 9 bases and J shed 5 bases, with 1 base lying between them. There are 8 residues in the CDR3. CDR1 is LNHDA and CDR2 is SQIVND in the germline V gene (reference sequence). The CDR3 sequence: CARTEAFF. CDR3 nucleotides: TGTGCCAGGACTGAAGCTTTCTTT.

This sequence joins TRBV5-1 and TRBJ2-1, with D perhaps TRBD1 (7 bases). With 4 bases removed from V and 0 bases from J, the gap between germline ends came to 17 bases. The CDR3 has 17 amino acids. Germline V gene data show CDR1 as SGHRS and CDR2 as YFSETQ. The DNA of the CDR3 is TGCGCCAGCAGCCCGGACTACAGGGGACTCTCCTACAATGAGCAGTTCTTC. It codes for CASSPDYRGLSYNEQFF.

The chain recombines TRBV7-8 with TRBJ2-3; 9 nucleotides align to TRBD2. The germline CDR1 and CDR2 sequences are SGHVS and FQNEAQ. This CDR3 is 15 amino acids long. V was pared by 1 base and J by 8 bases, with 7 bases of the junction left unmatched. The CDR3 sequence is CASSLVAGEAGTQYF. In nucleotides, the CDR3 is TGTGCCAGCAGCTTAGTAGCGGGAGAAGCGGGTACGCAGTATTTT.

V gene TRBV11-2 combines with J gene TRBJ2-1, with a possible D match to TRBD2 (5 bases). CDR1 and CDR2 from the germline V gene are SGHAT and FQNNGV. V was clipped by 3 bases and J by 12 bases, with 18 bases between them. The length of the CDR3 is 14 residues. In DNA form, the CDR3 reads TGTGCCAGCAGCTTGGGCGGGTCACCCCTCACGCAGTTCTTC. Amino acid sequence: CASSLGGSPLTQFF.

The chain is built from TRBV7-3 and TRBJ2-2; TRBD2 might be the D (6 bases). Deletions cut 5 bases from V and 7 bases from J, with 17 bases between. Germline V gene sequence: CDR1 SGHTA, CDR2 FQGTGA. CDR3 length: 15 amino acids. CDR3 in DNA: TGTGCCAGCAGCCTGTTATGGGAGGATGGCGGGGAGCTGTTTTTT. It specifies CASSLLWEDGGELFF.

The chain uses TRBV4-2 and TRBJ2-1; no clear D. Between the trimmed V and J ends, which lost 0 bases and 3 bases, there was a span of 12 bases. This CDR3 has 16 amino acids. Per the germline V gene, CDR1 is LGHNA and CDR2 is YNFKEQ. CDR3: CASSQEGSGFYNEQFF. The CDR3 DNA reads as TGTGCCAGCAGCCAAGAAGGGTCGGGTTTCTACAATGAGCAGTTCTTC.

The genes are TRBV5-5 and TRBJ2-7; D gene uncertain. CDR3 length equals 13 residues. CDR1 and CDR2 from the germline V gene are SGHKS and YYEKEE (reference sequence). Trimming stripped 0 bases from V and 2 bases from J, with 6 bases between. Here the CDR3 reads CASSLEGTYEQYF. The CDR3 nucleotides read TGTGCCAGCAGCTTGGAGGGAACCTACGAGCAGTACTTC. Together with reference TRBV5-5 and TRBJ2-7, the CDR3 gives the full variable domain: DAGVTQSPTHLIKTRGQQVTLRCSPISGHKSVSWYQQVLGQGPQFIFQYYEKEERGRGNFPDRFSARQFPNYSSELNVNALLLGDSALYLCASSLEGTYEQYFGPGTRLTVT.

This rearrangement joins TRBV2 to TRBJ1-2; D is uncertain. Trimming pared 11 bases from V and 5 bases from J, leaving 6 bases between. Germline V CDR1 and CDR2: SNHLY, FYNNEI. This CDR3 contains 9 residues. CDR3 in DNA: TGTGCCGACAAATATGGCTACACCTTC. This codes for CADKYGYTF.

In DNA form, the CDR3 reads TGCAGCGTATACGGACAGAACTACGAGCAGTACTTC. Translating it yields CSVYGQNYEQYF. The V gene is TRBV29-1, the J gene TRBJ2-7; perhaps TRBD1 as D (6 bases). CDR3 length: 12 residues. Germline V gives CDR1 SQVTM, CDR2 ANQGSEA. Trimming left V 6 bases short and J 3 bases short, with 12 bases between.

J is TRBJ1-2 and V is TRBV18; D is unresolved. The V end was cut by 2 bases, the J end by 3 bases, with 10 bases between. The CDR3 sequence is 14 residues long. CDR1 and CDR2 (germline): KGHSH, LQKENI. The CDR3 nucleotides are TGTGCCAGCTCACCAGGGAGCGGGGACTATGGCTACACCTTC. Its translation is CASSPGSGDYGYTF.

This clone has more than one count but fewer than ten. Different DNA sequences within this sample yield the same CDR3. The chain has TRBV30 and TRBJ1-2; D not certain. The CDR3 is 12 residues long. V was cut by 2 bases and J by 3 bases, with 7 bases left in between. Germline loops: CDR1 GTSNPN, CDR2 SVGIG (reference sequence). CDR3 sequence (DNA): TGTGCCTGGAGTTCGGGTTACTATGGCTACACCTTC. Residues: CAWSSGYYGYTF.

This chain uses TRBV18 with TRBJ2-7, with unresolved D. CDR3 length: 15 amino acids. V was cut by 0 bases and J by 3 bases, with 12 bases left in between. In germline, CDR1 is KGHSH, CDR2 LQKENI. The DNA of the CDR3 is TGTGCCAGCTCACCACCAGGGATGAGTGTCTACGAGCAGTACTTC. Its translation is CASSPPGMSVYEQYF.

The chain is built from TRBV28 and TRBJ1-1; 7 bases agree with TRBD1. The V gene's germline CDR1 is MDHEN and CDR2 SYDVKM. The CDR3 runs 14 residues. Trimming took 5 bases from V and 8 from J; bases not matched to a gene: 11. As DNA, the CDR3 is TGTGCCAGCAGTCCCCACTCGGGACAGCAAGAAGCTTTCTTT. It codes for CASSPHSGQQEAFF.

This clone was seen only once. This chain links TRBV6-5 with TRBJ2-7, with D possibly being TRBD1 (6 bases). This CDR3 contains 13 residues. CDR1 and CDR2 (germline): MNHEY, SVGAGI. The germline V and J ends were trimmed by 6 bases and 5 bases, with 14 bases remaining between them. CDR3 region: CASRDETGNEQYF. DNA for the CDR3: TGTGCCAGCAGGGATGAGACAGGTAACGAGCAGTACTTC.

The chain joins TRBV2 to TRBJ2-5; 8 nucleotides line up with TRBD2. From germline, CDR1 is SNHLY and CDR2 FYNNEI. This CDR3 is built from 14 residues. Losses at the gene ends were 6 bases for V and 3 bases for J; bases not matched to a gene: 6. The CDR3, as DNA: TGTGCCAGCAGCACCGGGGGGGGGAAAGAGACCCAGTACTTC. It codes for CASSTGGGKETQYF.

CDR3 residues: CASRGTGAENTEAFF. CDR3 sequence (DNA): TGTGCCAGCAGGGGGACAGGGGCCGAAAACACTGAAGCTTTCTTT. V and J are TRBV2 and TRBJ1-1, with 10 nucleotides matching TRBD1. Trimming removed 6 bases from V and 2 bases from J; junction bases left unmatched: 6. CDR1 is SNHLY, CDR2 FYNNEI, per germline. The CDR3 loop spans 15 amino acids.

The rearrangement joins TRBV10-3 to TRBJ2-3, with 14 positions matching TRBD2. CDR1 and CDR2 from the germline V gene are ENHRY and SYGVKD. CDR3 length equals 19 residues. V lost 6 bases and J lost 2; bases outside the gene matches: 13. CDR3: CAISDKTGTSGSATDTQYF. CDR3 nucleotide sequence: TGTGCCATCAGCGACAAAACCGGGACTAGCGGGAGTGCCACAGATACGCAGTATTTT.

The table lists this clone with a few counts. The sample carries other DNA sequences with the same CDR3. The chain employs TRBV7-9 and TRBJ1-1; the match to TRBD1 covers 9 bases. Germline lookup yields CDR1 SEHNR and CDR2 FQNEAQ (reference sequence). The CDR3 is made up of 13 amino acids. V gave up 5 bases and J gave up 5 bases; unmatched junction bases: 3. The CDR3 DNA is TGTGCCAGCAGCATTGGACAGGGGACTGAAGCTTTCTTT. Protein sequence: CASSIGQGTEAFF.

As concerns this clone: This sample also contains other DNA sequences that code for the same CDR3. This chain uses TRBV5-1 with TRBJ1-5, with no clear D. Germline V CDR1 and CDR2: SGHRS, YFSETQ. CDR3 length: 15 residues. V lost 0 bases, J lost 1 base, and 8 bases lay in between. The CDR3 sequence is CASSLEGGSNQPQHF. The CDR3 nucleotides read TGCGCCAGCAGCTTGGAGGGAGGGAGCAATCAGCCCCAGCATTTT.

The chain couples TRBV7-3 to TRBJ2-1; TRBD2 aligns across 8 bases. The CDR3 is 13 residues long. CDR1 and CDR2 (germline): SGHTA, FQGTGA. Trimming took 11 bases from V and 8 from J; bases not matched to a gene: 11. The CDR3 sequence is CASRAGGVDEQFF. As DNA, the CDR3 is TGTGCCTCTCGGGCGGGAGGAGTGGATGAGCAGTTCTTC.

The chain recombines TRBV5-1 with TRBJ2-1; 8 nucleotides match TRBD2. The V segment lost 0 bases and the J segment 5 bases; nucleotides outside the gene matches: 4. CDR3 length equals 15 residues. CDR1 SGHRS and CDR2 YFSETQ come from the germline V gene. CDR3 in DNA: TGCGCCAGCAGCTTGGCTACGGGAGGGCACAATGAGCAGTTCTTC. Its translation is CASSLATGGHNEQFF.

The CDR3 DNA reads TGTGCCAGCAGTAGTACTAGAGTCACCGAGCAGTACTTC. It encodes CASSSTRVTEQYF. The chain links TRBV6-5 to TRBJ2-7, with D maybe TRBD2 (5 bases). Germline V gene data show CDR1 as MNHEY and CDR2 as SVGAGI. This CDR3 has 13 amino acids. Deletions cut 5 bases from V and 6 bases from J, with 14 bases between.

V usage is TRBV7-8 and J usage is TRBJ2-7; D gene uncertain. CDR3 length: 14 residues. The ends were cut back, 5 bases at V and 1 base at J, with 12 bases in the middle. The V gene's germline CDR1 is SGHVS and CDR2 FQNEAQ. As DNA, the CDR3 is TGTGCCAGCAGCCCCCCGGGCCTGTCCTACGAGCAGTACTTC. Protein: CASSPPGLSYEQYF.

J is TRBJ1-1 and V is TRBV9; tentatively, D is TRBD1 (6 bases). Germline-derived CDR1 and CDR2 are SGDLS and YYNGEE. CDR3 size: 15 residues. V lost 1 base to trimming and J lost 1 base, with 11 bases between them. The CDR3 DNA is TGTGCCAGCAGCGTATGGGACAACCCGAACACTGAAGCTTTCTTT. The encoded protein is CASSVWDNPNTEAFF.